This T cell receptor (beta chain) was documented in a study of blood T cell repertoires in COVID-19 (dated by TCRdb to about 2020). Study-wide context: Collaborator samples came from the United States, Italy and Spain and covered acute and convalescent phases of COVID-19. Nearly every sample came with metadata listing a de-identified subject ID, COVID-19 status, age in years and sex. HLA class I and class II types, where available, came from metadata supplied by the sample provider rather than from assay-based typing. The dataset comprised deeply sampled blood TCRbeta repertoires from subjects exposed to, actively infected with, or recovered from COVID-19. The repertoires were made available in a free public database intended to serve as a resource for research on the immune response to SARS-CoV-2. The samples were drawn from two sources: the first 160 participants of the ongoing ImmuneRACE study, and fewer than 1,500 subjects contributed by 6 global collaborators. The material from the prospective study consisted of cDNA or gDNA derived from T cells, B-cell-depleted T cells, or PBMCs. On the study overall, not on this receptor specifically: Clinical and demographic metadata were provided uncurated, with the amount varying by source and participant.

TCRbeta CDR3 regions were amplified from genomic DNA by means of the immunoSEQ Assay, a bias-controlled multiplex PCR. The original methods were these. Nucleated cell counts per sample were estimated from amplification of reference gene primers within the assay. To quantify the absolute abundance of each unique TCRbeta CDR3 rearrangement, sequence reads were collapsed and filtered. For each sample, productive Simpson clonality was calculated as the square root of Simpson's diversity index across productive rearrangements. The table was pulled from immuneACCESS by TCRdb, which kept in-frame rearrangements only. Such tables lose some clones; where checked, under half of the loss comes from unresolved V genes, and the rest has no known cause. From that table come the V and J calls and clone size; the DNA was used to work out D and trimming. This sample lists about 100,000 clones; around four fifths were detected once. Together, the top ten hold roughly 31% of the sample.

As concerns this clone: No antigen is known for it. No clone much larger than this one lies a single base away; base qualities are absent.

Whole blood was collected in K2EDTA tubes by collaborating institutions according to the institutions' own protocols. For TCRbeta analysis, collaborators shipped samples as frozen whole blood, isolated PBMCs, or DNA extracted from either of those sample types. The CDR3 covers 13 residues, taking in both the cysteine and the phenylalanine. This entry keeps only the CDR3 DNA: 39 bases, framed from base 1. The germline V gene (reference sequence) yields MNHNY for CDR1 and SVGAGI for CDR2. Between the V and J ends, shortened by 0 bases and 15 bases respectively, the junction contains 15 bases. The V and J segments used are TRBV6-6 and TRBJ2-1; the D gene identity is not certain. The clonotype originates from a man aged 65-85 years with active or convalescent COVID-19. The sample consisted of peripheral blood. The CDR3 in this case is CASSYSLSESPFF. The nucleotide sequence reads TGTGCCAGCAGTTACTCGCTGAGCGAATCCCCGTTCTTC.